What follows are 15 T cell receptor beta chains derived from one specimen sequenced in a study of spatial heterogeneity in lung cancer. Broader study findings: How many expanded intratumoral alpha and beta TCRs were present tracked the tumor mutation count, which was a count of nonsynonymous mutations.

Time point specified: sample taken at primary tumor resection. What these receptors recognize is not known. TCRdb passed the 5' RACE reads through MiXCR, listing each CDR3 protein once. The data show roughly 10,000 distinct CDR3 sequences, under 10% seen once. The sample was lung tumor tissue, taken at surgery. The receptor set was obtained from a female donor with early-stage non-small cell lung cancer.

This clonotype was picked up many times. As an off-target read in a library built for alpha chains, this beta chain has a frequency of little significance. The CDR3 protein is CSVGKRGRESKNIQYF. The CDR3 nucleotides are TGCAGCGTGGGAAAGCGGGGGCGCGAGTCCAAAAACATTCAGTACTTC. The rearrangement links TRBV29-1 to TRBJ2-4; 8 positions agree with TRBD2. Germline-derived CDR1 and CDR2 are SQVTM and ANQGSEA. Unmatched junction bases numbered 12, after V lost 6 bases and J lost 2 bases. This CDR3 region has 16 residues.

This clonotype appeared many times. This beta chain lies outside the target of a library built for alpha chains; its clone size means little. Written as DNA, the CDR3 is TGTGCCAGCAGCTTGGCGGGGGCGGGGGAAGCAGATACGCAGTATTTT. This sequence encodes CASSLAGAGEADTQYF. The chain carries TRBV5-4 and TRBJ2-3; D is perhaps TRBD2 (7 bases). V lost 0 bases and J 4 bases, leaving 15 bases between the germline ends. There are 16 residues in the CDR3. The germline V gene has CDR1 SGHNT and CDR2 YYREEE (reference sequence).

Relative to its sample, this clonotype is medium-sized. The library was designed around alpha chains, so this beta chain is a stray read whose abundance carries little weight. V and J are TRBV20-1 and TRBJ2-1, with D perhaps matching TRBD1 (5 bases). Trimming cost V 5 bases and J 7 bases, with 15 bases left between them. CDR3 size: 13 residues. The germline gives CDR1 DFQATT, CDR2 SNEGSKA (reference sequence). As DNA, the CDR3 is TGCAGTGCTCCCTATCTCAGGGAAAATGAGCAGTTCTTC. Translation: CSAPYLRENEQFF.

This clonotype counts as medium-sized. This beta chain lies outside the target of a library built for alpha chains; its clone size means little. This chain links TRBV16 with TRBJ2-1; the D gene is possibly TRBD2 (6 bases). Looked up from germline, CDR1 is KGHSY and CDR2 is FQNENV. The CDR3 runs 16 residues. The V end lost 4 bases, the J end lost 9 bases, and 22 bases lay between the germline ends. DNA for the CDR3: TGTGCCAGCAGCCCGTCCCCAACCTCGGGGGTGGGTGAGCAGTTCTTC. The encoded protein is CASSPSPTSGVGEQFF.

This clonotype was seen repeatedly, ten times or more. The library was prepared for alpha chains; this beta chain is a stray read, so its frequency means little. The J gene is TRBJ2-5, the V gene TRBV29-1, with D possibly matching TRBD1 (6 bases). The CDR3 spans 14 residues. Trimming removed 3 bases at V and 6 bases at J, with 17 bases between. Germline CDR1 reads SQVTM; CDR2 reads ANQGSEA. CDR3 sequence (DNA): TGCAGCGTTGACGTGGCAGGGGTTGTAAAGACCCAGTACTTC. It specifies CSVDVAGVVKTQYF.

Within the sample, this clonotype is medium-sized (0.01 to 0.1%). This beta chain slipped into a library made for alpha chains as a stray read, so its size is not meaningful. The CDR3 sequence is CASSPYRESEAFF. The CDR3 nucleotides are TGTGCCAGCAGTCCGTACAGGGAATCTGAAGCTTTCTTT. The chain uses TRBV6-6 and TRBJ1-1; tentative D call: TRBD1 (6 bases). Trimming removed 5 bases at V and 6 bases at J, with 13 bases between. CDR3 length: 13 residues. Germline loops: CDR1 MNHNY, CDR2 SVGAGI (reference sequence).

Notes on this clonotype: Little can be read into the size of this beta chain, an off-target read in a library designed for alpha chains. The chain is built from TRBV29-1 and TRBJ2-7; TRBD1 is a possible D gene (6 bases). This CDR3 region has 14 residues. Trimming cost V 7 bases and J 2 bases, with 18 bases left between them. Germline values: CDR1 SQVTM, CDR2 ANQGSEA. The CDR3 region is CSGLQGKFPYEQYF. Written as DNA, the CDR3 is TGCAGCGGCCTTCAGGGGAAGTTTCCCTACGAGCAGTACTTC.

This clonotype was detected ten times or more. This beta chain came through as a stray read in a library set up for alpha chains, and its size says little. This chain joins TRBV10-1 and TRBJ2-3; D might be TRBD1 or TRBD2, each matching 6 bases. Germline CDR1 and CDR2: WNHNN and SYGVQD (reference sequence). The CDR3 consists of 11 residues. V was pared by 4 bases and J by 8 bases, with 7 bases between. CDR3: CASSGGATQYF. The CDR3 DNA follows: TGCGCCAGCAGTGGGGGGGCTACGCAGTATTTT.

In its sample, this clonotype ranks as medium-sized. This beta chain lies outside the target of a library built for alpha chains; its clone size means little. The rearrangement links TRBV27 to TRBJ2-1; no reliable D call. The V end was cut by 2 bases, the J end by 2 bases, with 10 bases between. This CDR3 region has 15 residues. Germline CDR1 MNHEY, CDR2 SMNVEV (reference sequence). The DNA of the CDR3 is TGTGCCAGCAGTTTAGGCAGGTCGACCTACAATGAGCAGTTCTTC. Amino acid sequence: CASSLGRSTYNEQFF.

This clonotype is medium-sized within its sample. Little can be read into the size of this beta chain, an off-target read in a library designed for alpha chains. The chain links TRBV12-3 or TRBV12-4 to TRBJ2-7, with D uncertain. The V end was cut by 1 base, the J end by 7 bases, with 14 bases between. The CDR3 runs 14 residues. In DNA, the CDR3 is TGTGCCAGCAGTTTAGGGCAGGCCGCAGGAGAGCAGTACTTC. It yields the protein CASSLGQAAGEQYF.

This clonotype was detected many times. As an off-target read in a library built for alpha chains, this beta chain has a frequency of little significance. This chain links TRBV2 with TRBJ2-2; 9 nucleotides agree with TRBD2. Germline V lookup: CDR1 SNHLY, CDR2 FYNNEI. The CDR3 covers 16 residues. With 3 bases clipped from V and 6 bases from J, the junction kept 8 bases outside the gene matches. The CDR3 region has the DNA TGTGCCAGCAGTGATAGGCTAGCGGGGACTGCCGGGGAGCTGTTTTTT. Its protein is CASSDRLAGTAGELFF.

This clonotype has at least ten counts. With the library built for alpha chains, this beta chain is off target and its frequency is not meaningful. The chain couples TRBV20-1 to TRBJ2-5; no reliable D call. Germline CDR1 is DFQATT and CDR2 is SNEGSKA (reference sequence). The CDR3 sequence is 14 residues long. Trimming stripped 3 bases from V and 5 bases from J, with 16 bases between. CDR3 DNA sequence: TGCAGTGCTAGTAAGCCCGTCGGGTCTGAGACCCAGTACTTC. Translating gives CSASKPVGSETQYF.

This clonotype was recorded at least ten times. This beta chain is a stray read from a library made for alpha chains; its abundance is not meaningful. The CDR3 is CSASILDGSNQPQHF. CDR3 in DNA: TGCAGTGCTAGTATATTGGACGGGAGCAATCAGCCCCAGCATTTT. This chain joins TRBV20-1 and TRBJ1-5, with no clear D. Per the germline V gene, CDR1 is DFQATT and CDR2 is SNEGSKA (reference sequence). Between the trimmed V and J ends, which lost 3 bases and 1 base, there was a span of 13 bases. The CDR3 consists of 15 residues.

This clonotype was found many times. This beta chain represents an off-target read in a library built for alpha chains; its size is of limited meaning. The chain recombines TRBV7-7 with TRBJ2-7; D call uncertain. CDR3 length: 15 amino acids. Germline CDR1 is SSHAT and CDR2 is FNYEAQ (reference sequence). The ends were cut back, 1 base at V and 5 bases at J, with 15 bases in the middle. CDR3 nucleotides: TGTGCCAGCAGCTTAGACAAAGGCTCTCGTGACGAGCAGTACTTC. This codes for CASSLDKGSRDEQYF. Combining the CDR3 with reference TRBV7-7 and TRBJ2-7 gives the whole variable domain GAGVSQSPRYKVTKRGQDVTLRCDPISSHATLYWYQQALGQGPEFLTYFNYEAQPDKSGLPSDRFSAERPEGSISTLTIQRTEQRDSAMYRCASSLDKGSRDEQYFGPGTRLTVT.

This clonotype was observed at least ten times. The library was designed around alpha chains, so this beta chain is a stray read whose abundance carries little weight. The gene calls are TRBV10-3 and TRBJ2-5; TRBD2 is a possible D gene (6 bases). Trimming took 0 bases from V and 7 from J, leaving 12 bases between them. The CDR3 loop spans 14 amino acids. The germline CDR1 and CDR2 sequences are ENHRY and SYGVKD. This CDR3 is CAISESVSGGTQYF. The CDR3 nucleotides read TGTGCCATCAGTGAGTCAGTCTCCGGGGGGACCCAGTACTTC.